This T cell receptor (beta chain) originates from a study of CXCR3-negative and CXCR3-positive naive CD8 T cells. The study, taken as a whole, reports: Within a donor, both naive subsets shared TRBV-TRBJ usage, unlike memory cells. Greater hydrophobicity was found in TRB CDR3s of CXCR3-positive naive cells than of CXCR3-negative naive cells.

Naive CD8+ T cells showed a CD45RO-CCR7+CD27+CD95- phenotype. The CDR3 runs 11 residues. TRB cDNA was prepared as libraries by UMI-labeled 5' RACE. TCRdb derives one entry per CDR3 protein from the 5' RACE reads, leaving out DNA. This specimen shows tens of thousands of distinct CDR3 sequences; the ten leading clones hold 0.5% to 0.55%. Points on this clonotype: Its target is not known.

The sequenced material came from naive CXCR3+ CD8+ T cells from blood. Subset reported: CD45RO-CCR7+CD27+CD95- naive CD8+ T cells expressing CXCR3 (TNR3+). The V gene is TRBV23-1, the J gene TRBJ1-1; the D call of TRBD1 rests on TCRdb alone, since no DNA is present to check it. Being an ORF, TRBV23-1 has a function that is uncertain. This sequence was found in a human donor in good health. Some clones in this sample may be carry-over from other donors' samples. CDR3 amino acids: CASPQEGASFF.